The clone carrying this T cell receptor (beta chain) came up a few times. The source of the sample is a study of molecular identifiers for immune sequencing clone quantification. The use of previously described methods and listed TCR primers produced the bulk TCR libraries. TCRdb analysed the PCR reads with MiXCR anew, one entry per CDR3 protein. The sample lists 400,000 to 600,000 distinct CDR3 sequences, about 22% occurring once. Researchers sorted naive CD8 T cells as cells that were CD8+CD4-CCR7+CD45RA+. The TCR comes from a human donor in good health. Some libraries in this study had Jurkat cell RNA spiked in. Source material: naive CD8+ T cells from blood, with Jurkat cell RNA spiked in. Sample subset: FACS-sorted CD8+CD4-CCR7+CD45RA+ naive T cells.

The CDR3 sequence: CSVLQGRDEQYF. In DNA form, the CDR3 reads TGCAGCGTTCTTCAGGGTCGCGACGAGCAGTACTTC. The rearrangement uses TRBV29-1 and TRBJ2-7; maybe TRBD1 (5 bases). Germline V gene sequence: CDR1 SQVTM, CDR2 ANQGSEA. Trimming removed 5 bases from V and 5 bases from J, with 13 bases in between. This CDR3 spans 12 amino acids.